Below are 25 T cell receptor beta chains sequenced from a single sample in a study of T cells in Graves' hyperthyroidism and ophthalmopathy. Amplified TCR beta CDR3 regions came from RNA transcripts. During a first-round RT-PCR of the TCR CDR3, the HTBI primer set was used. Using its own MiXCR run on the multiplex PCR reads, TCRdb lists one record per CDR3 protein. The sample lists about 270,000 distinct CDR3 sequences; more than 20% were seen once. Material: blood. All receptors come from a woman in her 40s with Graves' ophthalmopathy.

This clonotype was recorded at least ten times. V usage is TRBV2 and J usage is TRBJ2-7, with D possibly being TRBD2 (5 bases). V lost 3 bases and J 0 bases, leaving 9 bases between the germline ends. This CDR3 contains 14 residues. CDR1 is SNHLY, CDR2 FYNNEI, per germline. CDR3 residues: CASSEPGSSYEQYF. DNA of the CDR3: TGTGCCAGCAGTGAGCCGGGGAGCTCCTACGAGCAGTACTTC.

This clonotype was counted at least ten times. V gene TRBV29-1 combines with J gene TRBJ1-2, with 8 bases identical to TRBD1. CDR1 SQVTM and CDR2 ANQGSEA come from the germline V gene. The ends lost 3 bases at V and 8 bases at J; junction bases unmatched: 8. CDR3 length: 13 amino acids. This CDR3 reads CSVERQGSGGYTF. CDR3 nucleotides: TGCAGCGTTGAGCGACAGGGGTCGGGAGGCTACACCTTC.

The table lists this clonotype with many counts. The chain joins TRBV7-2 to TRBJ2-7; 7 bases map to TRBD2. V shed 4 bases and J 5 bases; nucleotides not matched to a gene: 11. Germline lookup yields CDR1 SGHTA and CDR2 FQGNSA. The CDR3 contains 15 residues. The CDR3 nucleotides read TGTGCCAGCAGCTCGACTGCGGGAGCCCTACACGAGCAGTACTTC. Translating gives CASSSTAGALHEQYF.

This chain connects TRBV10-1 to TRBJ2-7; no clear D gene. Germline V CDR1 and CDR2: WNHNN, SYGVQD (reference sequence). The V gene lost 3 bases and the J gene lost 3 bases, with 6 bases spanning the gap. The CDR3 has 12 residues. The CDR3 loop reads CASSENDYEQYF. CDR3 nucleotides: TGCGCCAGCAGTGAAAACGACTACGAGCAGTACTTC.

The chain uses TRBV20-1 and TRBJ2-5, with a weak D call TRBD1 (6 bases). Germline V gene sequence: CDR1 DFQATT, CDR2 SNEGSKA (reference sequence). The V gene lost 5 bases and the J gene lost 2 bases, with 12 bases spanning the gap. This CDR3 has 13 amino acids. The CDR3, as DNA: TGCAGTGCTGCGAGGACAGCTCAAGAGACCCAGTACTTC. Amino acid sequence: CSAARTAQETQYF.

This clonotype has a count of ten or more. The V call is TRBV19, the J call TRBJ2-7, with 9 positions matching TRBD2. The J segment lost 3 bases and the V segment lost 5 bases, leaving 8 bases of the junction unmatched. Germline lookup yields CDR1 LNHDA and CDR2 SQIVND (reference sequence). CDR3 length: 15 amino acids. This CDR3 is CASSPVAGVSYEQYF. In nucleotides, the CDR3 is TGTGCCAGTAGTCCCGTAGCGGGAGTAAGCTACGAGCAGTACTTC.

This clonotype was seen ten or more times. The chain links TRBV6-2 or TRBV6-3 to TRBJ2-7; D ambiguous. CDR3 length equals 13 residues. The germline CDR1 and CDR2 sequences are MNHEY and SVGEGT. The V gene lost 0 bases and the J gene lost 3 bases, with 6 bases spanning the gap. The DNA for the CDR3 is TGTGCCAGCAGTTACTCGCTAAACTACGAGCAGTACTTC. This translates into CASSYSLNYEQYF.

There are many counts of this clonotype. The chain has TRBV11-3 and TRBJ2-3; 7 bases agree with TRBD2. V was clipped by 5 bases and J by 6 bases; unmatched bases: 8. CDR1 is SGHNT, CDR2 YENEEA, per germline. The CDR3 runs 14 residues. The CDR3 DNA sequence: TGTGCCAGCAGCCAAGGACTAGTTTCGGATACGCAGTATTTT. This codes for CASSQGLVSDTQYF.

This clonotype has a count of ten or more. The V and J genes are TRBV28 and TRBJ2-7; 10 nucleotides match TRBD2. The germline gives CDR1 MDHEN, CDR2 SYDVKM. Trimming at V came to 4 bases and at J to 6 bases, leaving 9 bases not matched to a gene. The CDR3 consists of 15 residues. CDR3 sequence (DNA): TGTGCCAGCAGTTCTGCCGGGACTAGCGCTCCCGAGCAGTACTTC. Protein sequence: CASSSAGTSAPEQYF.

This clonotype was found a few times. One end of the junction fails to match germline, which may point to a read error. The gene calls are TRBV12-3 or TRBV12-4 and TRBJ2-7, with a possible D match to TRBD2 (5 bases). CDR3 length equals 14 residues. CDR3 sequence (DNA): TGTGCCAGCAGTTTAGCGCTGTCGGTTGGGGAGCAGTCCTTC. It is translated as CASSLALSVGEQSF.

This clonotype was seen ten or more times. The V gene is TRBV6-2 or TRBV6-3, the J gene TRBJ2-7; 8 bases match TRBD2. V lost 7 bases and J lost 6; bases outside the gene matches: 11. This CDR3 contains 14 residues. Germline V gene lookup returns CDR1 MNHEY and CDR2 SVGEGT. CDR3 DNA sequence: TGTGCCAGCAACGGAATAGCGGGGTTAGTCGAGCAGTACTTC. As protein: CASNGIAGLVEQYF.

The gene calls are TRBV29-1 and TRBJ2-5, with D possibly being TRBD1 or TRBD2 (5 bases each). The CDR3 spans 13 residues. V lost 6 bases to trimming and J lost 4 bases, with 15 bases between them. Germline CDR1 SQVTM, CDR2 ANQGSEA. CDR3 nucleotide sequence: TGCAGCGTGGGGAGTCCCGGGACAGAGACCCAGTACTTC. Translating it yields CSVGSPGTETQYF. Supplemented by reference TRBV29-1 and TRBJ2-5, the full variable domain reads SAVISQKPSRDICQRGTSLTIQCQVDSQVTMMFWYRQQPGQSLTLIATANQGSEATYESGFVIDKFPISRPNLTFSTLTVSNMSPEDSSIYLCSVGSPGTETQYFGPGTRLLVL.

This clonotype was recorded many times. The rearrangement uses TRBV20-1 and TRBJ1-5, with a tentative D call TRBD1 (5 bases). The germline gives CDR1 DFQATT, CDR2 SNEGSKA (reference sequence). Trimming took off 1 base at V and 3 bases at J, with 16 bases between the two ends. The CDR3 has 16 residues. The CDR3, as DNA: TGCAGTGCTAGAGGGTTAGGCCAGGGCGACAATCAGCCCCAGCATTTT. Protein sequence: CSARGLGQGDNQPQHF.

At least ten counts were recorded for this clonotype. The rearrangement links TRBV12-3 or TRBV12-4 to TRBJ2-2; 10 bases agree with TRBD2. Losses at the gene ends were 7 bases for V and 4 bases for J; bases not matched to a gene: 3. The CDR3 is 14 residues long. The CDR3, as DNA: TGTGCCAGCAAAGCGGGAGGGCCCACCGGGGAGCTGTTTTTT. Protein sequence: CASKAGGPTGELFF.

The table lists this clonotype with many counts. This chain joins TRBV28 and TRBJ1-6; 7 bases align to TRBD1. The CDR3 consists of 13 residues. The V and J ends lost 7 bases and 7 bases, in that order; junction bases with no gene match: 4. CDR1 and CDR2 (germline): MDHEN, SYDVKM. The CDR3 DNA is TGTGCCAGCACCGGGACAGAAAATTCACCCCTCCACTTT. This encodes CASTGTENSPLHF.

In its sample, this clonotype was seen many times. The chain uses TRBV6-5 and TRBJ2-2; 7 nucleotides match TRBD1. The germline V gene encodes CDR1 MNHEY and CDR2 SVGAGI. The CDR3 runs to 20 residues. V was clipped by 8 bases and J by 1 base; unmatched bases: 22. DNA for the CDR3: TGTGCCAGCTCAAAGGCGACAGGGAGACGGTCGATGGGGAACACCGGGGAGCTGTTTTTT. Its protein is CASSKATGRRSMGNTGELFF.

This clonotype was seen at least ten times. For the CDR3, the DNA is TGTGCCAGCACCTCAGGCGCGGACTCTGGGGCCAACGTCCTGACTTTC. Translating it yields CASTSGADSGANVLTF. The chain links TRBV7-2 to TRBJ2-6; D not resolved. V lost 7 bases and J lost 0, with 13 bases in between. In germline, CDR1 is SGHTA, CDR2 FQGNSA. There are 16 residues in the CDR3.

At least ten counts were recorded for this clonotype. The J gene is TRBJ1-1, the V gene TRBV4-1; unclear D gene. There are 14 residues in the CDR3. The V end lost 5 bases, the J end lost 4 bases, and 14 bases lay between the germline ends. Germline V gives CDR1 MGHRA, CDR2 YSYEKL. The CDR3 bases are TGCGCCAGCAGCGGACCGCTGAAGGGCACTGAAGCTTTCTTT. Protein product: CASSGPLKGTEAFF.

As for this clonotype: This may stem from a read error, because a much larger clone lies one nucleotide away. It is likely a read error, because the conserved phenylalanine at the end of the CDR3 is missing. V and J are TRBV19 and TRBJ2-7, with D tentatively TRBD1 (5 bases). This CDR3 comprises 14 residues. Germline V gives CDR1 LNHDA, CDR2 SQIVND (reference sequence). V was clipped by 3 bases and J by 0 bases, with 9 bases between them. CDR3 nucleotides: TGTGCCAGTAGTATCGACAGAAGCTCCTACGAGCAGTACTCC. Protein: CASSIDRSSYEQYS.

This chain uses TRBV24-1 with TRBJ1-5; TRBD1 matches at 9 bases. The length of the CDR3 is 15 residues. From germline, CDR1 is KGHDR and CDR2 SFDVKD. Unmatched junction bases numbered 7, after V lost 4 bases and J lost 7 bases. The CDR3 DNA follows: TGTGCCACCAGTGACCGGACAGGGGTTGACCAGCCCCAGCATTTT. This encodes CATSDRTGVDQPQHF.

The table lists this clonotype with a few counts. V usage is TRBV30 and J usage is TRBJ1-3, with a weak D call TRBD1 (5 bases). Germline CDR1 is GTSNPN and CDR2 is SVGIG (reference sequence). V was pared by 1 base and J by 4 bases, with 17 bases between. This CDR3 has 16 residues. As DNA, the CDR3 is TGTGCCTGGAGTGATGGGGCCCCGGTGAGGGGAAACACCATATATTTT. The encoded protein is CAWSDGAPVRGNTIYF. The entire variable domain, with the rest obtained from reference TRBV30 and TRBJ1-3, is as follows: SQTIHQWPATLVQPVGSPLSLECTVEGTSNPNLYWYRQAAGRGLQLLFYSVGIGQISSEVPQNLSASRPQDRQFILSSKKLLLSDSGFYLCAWSDGAPVRGNTIYFGEGSWLTVV.

CDR3 protein: CASSEQKVGVRSGANVLTF. CDR3 DNA sequence: TGTGCCAGCAGTGAACAGAAGGTTGGGGTCCGCTCTGGGGCCAACGTCCTGACTTTC. V is TRBV6-1 and J is TRBJ2-6; D gene ambiguous. The CDR3 is 19 amino acids. Germline V gives CDR1 MNHNS, CDR2 SASEGT. V dropped 2 bases and J dropped 0 bases, with 17 bases sitting between them.

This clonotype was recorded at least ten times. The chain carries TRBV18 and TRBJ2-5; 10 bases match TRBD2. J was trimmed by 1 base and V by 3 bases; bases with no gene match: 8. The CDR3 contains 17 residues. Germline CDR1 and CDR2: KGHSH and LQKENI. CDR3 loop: CASSPTGTSAFQETQYF. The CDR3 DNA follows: TGTGCCAGCTCACCGACCGGGACTAGCGCTTTCCAAGAGACCCAGTACTTC.

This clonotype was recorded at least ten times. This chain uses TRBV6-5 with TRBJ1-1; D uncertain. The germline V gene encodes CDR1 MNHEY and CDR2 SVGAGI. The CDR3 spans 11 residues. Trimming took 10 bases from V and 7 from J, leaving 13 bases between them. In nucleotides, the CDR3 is TGTGCCACCATTAGGACGGATGAAGCTTTCTTT. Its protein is CATIRTDEAFF.

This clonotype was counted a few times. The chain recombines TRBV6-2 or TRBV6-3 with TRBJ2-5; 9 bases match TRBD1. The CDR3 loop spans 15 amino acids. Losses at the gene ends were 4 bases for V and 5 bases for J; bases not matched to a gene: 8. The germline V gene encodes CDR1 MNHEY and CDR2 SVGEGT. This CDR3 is CASSSTTGGTETQYF. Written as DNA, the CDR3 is TGTGCCAGCAGTTCCACCACAGGGGGCACGGAGACCCAGTACTTC.